This note documents a single T cell receptor beta chain sequence. Its specificity is unknown. CDR1 SNHLY and CDR2 FYNNEI come from the germline V gene. The CDR3 has 14 residues. Unmatched junction bases numbered 11, after V lost 10 bases and J lost 6 bases. The data were obtained in a study of T-cell reconstitution after alpha-beta-depleted transplantation in children. The study's findings and limits: T cells produced anew were the main source of T-cell counts and diversity one year after transplant. Several hundred expanded graft clones reportedly were the source of alpha-beta T cells about two months after transplant. Surviving recipient T cells and thymic progenitors underlay high day-60 TCRbeta diversity in some patients.

Unique molecular identifiers were built into the TCRbeta library. Each CDR3 protein is one row after TCRdb ran MiXCR on the PCR reads. Of some 830,000 distinct CDR3 sequences in the sample, roughly 16% were seen once. The sample consisted of PBMCs, mostly from graft donor cells, taken 360 days after TCRalphabeta/CD19-depleted stem cell transplant. This clonotype was sampled from a male patient younger than 18 who had a stem cell transplant for acute lymphoblastic leukemia, so the T cells may come from the graft donor. The chain links TRBV2 to TRBJ2-1; 8 nucleotides align to TRBD2. CDR3 in DNA: TGTGCCACTCTGGGTTACCGGGAGGGCAATGAGCAGTTCTTC. Its protein is CATLGYREGNEQFF.